What follows are 17 T cell receptor beta chains derived from one specimen sequenced in a study of neurological immune-mediated disorders. TCRdb used MiXCR to reprocess the 5' RACE reads, holding one entry per CDR3 protein. The table records 55,000 to 70,000 distinct CDR3 sequences, 3.2% of them present only once. Sequenced input: PBMCs. These receptors all stem from a woman between 45 and 65 years old with multiple sclerosis.

The V and J genes are TRBV15 and TRBJ1-2; no clear D. Trimming took off 3 bases at V and 1 base at J, with 18 bases between the two ends. Germline CDR1 reads LNHNV; CDR2 reads YYDKDF (reference sequence). The CDR3 has 17 amino acids. The CDR3 DNA follows: TGTGCCACCAGCAGCCGGAAAGGGCAAACCATTAACTATGGCTACACCTTC. This codes for CATSSRKGQTINYGYTF. The full variable domain, in which reference TRBV15 and TRBJ1-2 provide the parts outside the CDR3, is DAMVIQNPRYQVTQFGKPVTLSCSQTLNHNVMYWYQQKSSQAPKLLFHYYDKDFNNEADTPDNFQSRRPNTSFCFLDIRSPGLGDTAMYLCATSSRKGQTINYGYTFGSGTRLTVV.

This clonotype came up a few times. The chain couples TRBV6-6 to TRBJ1-1; D call uncertain. Germline V CDR1 and CDR2: MNHNY, SVGAGI (reference sequence). This CDR3 has 15 amino acids. V was cut by 0 bases and J by 4 bases, with 12 bases left in between. The CDR3 bases are TGTGCCAGCAGTTACTCTATCATTGGGCCCACTGAAGCTTTCTTT. It translates to CASSYSIIGPTEAFF.

This clonotype was recorded many times. The chain joins TRBV20-1 to TRBJ1-3; TRBD1 might be the D (6 bases). The CDR3 is made up of 15 amino acids. V lost 2 bases and J 0 bases, leaving 11 bases between the germline ends. Germline-derived CDR1 and CDR2 are DFQATT and SNEGSKA (reference sequence). CDR3 amino acids: CSARQGSHSGNTIYF. DNA for the CDR3: TGCAGTGCTAGACAGGGGTCCCACTCTGGAAACACCATATATTTT.

The sample holds a few counts of this clonotype. With a much larger clone just one base away, this may be a read error. CDR3 DNA: TGTGCCAGCAGTTCCGGAAAGGCCACCTATGGCTACACCTTC. Residues: CASSSGKATYGYTF. This rearrangement joins TRBV28 to TRBJ1-2, with D hard to call. Germline V CDR1 and CDR2: MDHEN, SYDVKM. V lost 4 bases, J lost 4 bases, and 13 bases lay in between. The CDR3 has 14 amino acids.

This clonotype occurred many times. The chain carries TRBV11-2 and TRBJ1-2, with 9 bases lining up with TRBD1. This CDR3 region has 16 residues. Germline-derived CDR1 and CDR2 are SGHAT and FQNNGV. V was clipped by 4 bases and J by 6 bases; unmatched bases: 12. The chain's CDR3 is CASSSTRDRVRDGYTF. CDR3 bases: TGTGCCAGCAGCTCCACCCGGGACAGGGTGCGGGATGGCTACACCTTC.

This clonotype was seen ten or more times. The chain combines TRBV5-1 with TRBJ2-1, with D maybe TRBD2 (5 bases). The germline V gene has CDR1 SGHRS and CDR2 YFSETQ. This CDR3 region has 14 residues. Trimming pared 4 bases from V and 5 bases from J, leaving 13 bases between. In DNA form, the CDR3 reads TGCGCCAGCAGCCCCACCCGGGGTGACAATGAGCAGTTCTTC. It encodes CASSPTRGDNEQFF.

This clonotype has at least ten counts. The V gene is TRBV20-1, the J gene TRBJ1-1; 7 positions match TRBD1. CDR1 is DFQATT, CDR2 SNEGSKA, per germline (reference sequence). The length of the CDR3 is 13 residues. Trimming removed 5 bases from V and 0 bases from J; junction bases left unmatched: 3. The CDR3 loop reads CSAGTVMNTEAFF. In DNA, the CDR3 is TGCAGTGCTGGGACAGTAATGAACACTGAAGCTTTCTTT.

This clonotype has ten or more counts. V gene TRBV4-1 combines with J gene TRBJ2-1; D unclear. V was cut by 3 bases and J by 2 bases, with 8 bases left in between. Germline CDR1 and CDR2: MGHRA and YSYEKL. The CDR3 is 14 amino acids. The DNA of the CDR3 is TGCGCCAGCAGCCAGGCTGACACCTACAATGAGCAGTTCTTC. The encoded protein is CASSQADTYNEQFF.

This clonotype was picked up many times. The chain recombines TRBV20-1 with TRBJ2-5; the D gene could be TRBD1 or TRBD2 (5 bases each). The CDR3 loop spans 15 amino acids. Germline-derived CDR1 and CDR2 are DFQATT and SNEGSKA (reference sequence). Trimming took 6 bases from V and 3 from J, leaving 20 bases between them. The CDR3 DNA follows: TGCAGTGCCCTCGGGCTCCGGGACGTCGAAGAGACCCAGTACTTC. As protein: CSALGLRDVEETQYF.

This clonotype was counted many times. The J gene is TRBJ1-1, the V gene TRBV20-1; D is unclear. Trimming removed 0 bases at V and 3 bases at J, with 14 bases between. Germline CDR1 reads DFQATT; CDR2 reads SNEGSKA (reference sequence). The CDR3 is made up of 15 amino acids. The CDR3 DNA follows: TGCAGTGCTAGAGACCCGTCGAGGCCGGACACTGAAGCTTTCTTT. Translating it yields CSARDPSRPDTEAFF.

This clonotype was observed many times. The CDR3 loop is CAIALGEDSGYTF. CDR3 DNA: TGTGCCATTGCCCTAGGGGAAGATAGTGGCTACACCTTC. The J gene is TRBJ1-2, the V gene TRBV10-3; D possibly corresponds to TRBD1 (5 bases). CDR3 length equals 13 residues. The V and J ends lost 9 bases and 7 bases respectively, with 18 bases between them. The germline gives CDR1 ENHRY, CDR2 SYGVKD.

As regards this clonotype: Compared with germline, one end of the junction differs, possibly owing to a read error. The J gene is TRBJ1-5, the V gene TRBV12-3 or TRBV12-4, with a possible D match to TRBD1 (5 bases). The CDR3 is 12 amino acids. CDR3 in DNA: TGTGCCAGCAGTTTGCCAGGGAAGACCCAGAATTTT. It is translated as CASSLPGKTQNF.

This clonotype was recorded at least ten times. The chain uses TRBV5-1 and TRBJ2-1; 7 positions agree with TRBD1. CDR3 length: 15 amino acids. V trimming: 2 bases; J trimming: 0 bases; junction bases outside the gene matches: 2. CDR1 and CDR2 (germline): SGHRS, YFSETQ. This CDR3 is CASSFGQVSYNEQFF. Here the CDR3 DNA reads TGCGCCAGCAGCTTCGGACAGGTCTCCTACAATGAGCAGTTCTTC.

In this sample, this clonotype turned up many times. This chain uses TRBV7-9 with TRBJ1-4, with a weak D call TRBD1 (6 bases). Germline V lookup: CDR1 SEHNR, CDR2 FQNEAQ (reference sequence). This CDR3 has 16 residues. The ends were cut back, 4 bases at V and 8 bases at J, with 20 bases in the middle. In DNA form, the CDR3 reads TGTGCCAGCAGCTCCAGGAACAGGGATGGGAACGAAAAACTGTTTTTT. Amino acid sequence: CASSSRNRDGNEKLFF.

This clonotype was counted ten times or more. The chain recombines TRBV6-1 with TRBJ2-3, with 7 bases fitting TRBD2. The CDR3 consists of 17 residues. The V gene's germline CDR1 is MNHNS and CDR2 SASEGT. The V segment lost 2 bases and the J segment 1 base; nucleotides outside the gene matches: 9. This chain's CDR3 is CASSEKVSGMGTDTQYF. CDR3 sequence (DNA): TGTGCCAGCAGTGAAAAAGTGAGCGGGATGGGCACAGATACGCAGTATTTT.

With respect to this clonotype: This sequence may be a read error, since a much larger clone differs from it by one base. The chain is built from TRBV28 and TRBJ1-2; D might be TRBD1 (6 bases). The CDR3 runs 12 residues. Germline V gives CDR1 MDHEN, CDR2 SYDVKM. In nucleotides, the CDR3 is TGTGACAGCAGTTTTAGGGGGTTGGGCTACACCTTC. Encoded protein: CDSSFRGLGYTF.

This clonotype was seen many times. J is TRBJ1-5 and V is TRBV14; D perhaps matches TRBD1 (6 bases). Germline V gene data show CDR1 as SGHDN and CDR2 as FVKESK. CDR3 length: 13 residues. V gave up 3 bases and J gave up 6 bases, with 9 bases separating them. DNA of the CDR3: TGTGCCAGCAGCCAGCTACAGGGTCAGCCCCAGCATTTT. Amino acids: CASSQLQGQPQHF.